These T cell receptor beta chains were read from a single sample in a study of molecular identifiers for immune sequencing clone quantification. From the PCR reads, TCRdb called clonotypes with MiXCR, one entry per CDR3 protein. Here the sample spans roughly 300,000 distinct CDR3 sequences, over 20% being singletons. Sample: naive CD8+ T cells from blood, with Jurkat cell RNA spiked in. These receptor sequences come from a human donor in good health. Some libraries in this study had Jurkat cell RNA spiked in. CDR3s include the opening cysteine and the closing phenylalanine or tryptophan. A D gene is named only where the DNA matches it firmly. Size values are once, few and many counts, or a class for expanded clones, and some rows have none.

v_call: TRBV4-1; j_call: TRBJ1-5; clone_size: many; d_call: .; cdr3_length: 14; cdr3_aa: CASSQVAGVEPQHF; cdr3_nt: TGCGCCAGCAGCCAAGTCGCAGGGGTTGAGCCCCAGCATTTT
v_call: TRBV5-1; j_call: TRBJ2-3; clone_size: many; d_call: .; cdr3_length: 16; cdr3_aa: CASSLSSGSSTDTQYF; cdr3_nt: TGCGCCAGCAGCTTGAGTTCGGGGTCCAGCACAGATACGCAGTATTTT
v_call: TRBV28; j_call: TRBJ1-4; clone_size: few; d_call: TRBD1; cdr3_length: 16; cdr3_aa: CASSLPRTGDNEKLFF; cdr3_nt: TGTGCCAGCAGTTTACCCCGGACAGGAGATAATGAAAAACTGTTTTTT
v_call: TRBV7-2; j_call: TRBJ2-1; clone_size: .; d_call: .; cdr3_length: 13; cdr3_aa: CASSLDDYNEQFF; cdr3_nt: TGTGCCAGCAGTTTGGACGACTACAATGAGCAGTTCTTC
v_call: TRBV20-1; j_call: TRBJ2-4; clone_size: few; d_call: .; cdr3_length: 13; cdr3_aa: CSARRWEKNIQYF; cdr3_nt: TGCAGTGCTAGACGCTGGGAGAAAAACATTCAGTACTTC
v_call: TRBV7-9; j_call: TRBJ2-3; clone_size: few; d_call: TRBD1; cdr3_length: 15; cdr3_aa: CASSPGDRGLDTQYF; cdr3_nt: TGTGCCAGCAGCCCGGGGGACAGGGGGTTAGATACGCAGTATTTT
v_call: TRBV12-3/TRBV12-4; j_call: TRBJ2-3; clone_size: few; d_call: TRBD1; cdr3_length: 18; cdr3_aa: CASSPIRDSTVGPDTQYF; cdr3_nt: TGTGCCAGCAGCCCAATCAGGGACAGTACCGTAGGGCCAGATACGCAGTATTTT
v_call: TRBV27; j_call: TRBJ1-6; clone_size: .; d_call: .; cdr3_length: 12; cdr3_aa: CASSILNSPLHF; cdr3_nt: TGTGCCAGCAGTATCTTGAATTCACCCCTCCACTTT
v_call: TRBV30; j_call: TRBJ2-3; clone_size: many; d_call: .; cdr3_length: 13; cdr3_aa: CAWSKLNPDTQYF; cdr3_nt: TGTGCCTGGAGTAAACTCAACCCGGATACGCAGTATTTT
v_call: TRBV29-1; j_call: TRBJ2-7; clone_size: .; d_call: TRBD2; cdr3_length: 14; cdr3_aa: CSVEGPGRDYEQCF; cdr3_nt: TGCAGCGTTGAGGGGCCCGGGAGGGACTACGAGCAGTGCTTC
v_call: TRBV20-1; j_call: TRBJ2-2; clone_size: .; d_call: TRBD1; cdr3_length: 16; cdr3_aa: CSAAQRDRGLAGELVF; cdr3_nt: TGCAGTGCTGCTCAACGGGACAGGGGTCTTGCCGGGGAGCTGGTTTTC
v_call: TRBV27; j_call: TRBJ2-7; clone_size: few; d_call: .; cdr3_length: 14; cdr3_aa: CASSTYRGGYEQYF; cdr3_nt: TGTGCCAGCAGTACGTACAGGGGAGGCTACGAGCAGTACTTC
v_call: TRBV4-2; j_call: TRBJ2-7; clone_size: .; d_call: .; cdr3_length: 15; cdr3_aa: CASSQGTLFFDEQYF; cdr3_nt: TGTGCCAGCAGCCAAGGGACCCTCTTCTTTGACGAGCAGTACTTC
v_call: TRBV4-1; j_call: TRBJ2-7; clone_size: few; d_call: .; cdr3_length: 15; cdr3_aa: CASSQQHLNSYEQYF; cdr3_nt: TGCGCCAGCAGCCAACAGCACCTGAACTCCTACGAGCAGTACTTC
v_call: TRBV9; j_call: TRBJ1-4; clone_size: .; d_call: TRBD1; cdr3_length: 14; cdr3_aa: CASSTGTVNEKLFF; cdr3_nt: TGTGCCAGCAGCACCGGGACAGTTAATGAAAAACTGTTTTTT
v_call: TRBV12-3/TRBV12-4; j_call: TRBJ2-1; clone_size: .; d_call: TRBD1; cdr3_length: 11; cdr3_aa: CASSIGTGWFF; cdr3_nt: TGTGCCAGCAGCATCGGGACAGGGTGGTTCTTC
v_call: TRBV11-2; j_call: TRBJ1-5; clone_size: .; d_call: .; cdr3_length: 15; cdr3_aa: CASSLGQGVNQPQHF; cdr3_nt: TGTGCCAGCAGCTTAGGGCAGGGAGTCAATCAGCCCCAGCATTTT
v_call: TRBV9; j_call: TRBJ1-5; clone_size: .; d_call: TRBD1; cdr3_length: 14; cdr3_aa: CASGQDNSNQPQHF; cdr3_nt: TGTGCCAGCGGACAGGACAATAGCAATCAGCCCCAGCATTTT
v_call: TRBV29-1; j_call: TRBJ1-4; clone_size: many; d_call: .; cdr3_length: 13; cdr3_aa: CSVQWGINEKLFF; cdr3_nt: TGCAGCGTTCAGTGGGGAATAAATGAAAAACTGTTTTTT
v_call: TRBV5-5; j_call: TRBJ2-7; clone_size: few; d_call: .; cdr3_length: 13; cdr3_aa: CASSPLQGHEQYF; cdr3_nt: TGTGCCAGCAGCCCCTTACAGGGCCACGAGCAGTACTTC
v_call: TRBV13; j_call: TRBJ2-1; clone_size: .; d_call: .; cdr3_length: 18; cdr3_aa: CASSSTPASGSSYNEQFF; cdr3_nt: TGTGCCAGCAGCTCCACCCCCGCGTCCGGGAGCTCCTACAATGAGCAGTTCTTC
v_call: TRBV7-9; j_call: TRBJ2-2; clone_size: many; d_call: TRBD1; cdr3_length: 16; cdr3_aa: CASSPRDRGNTGELFF; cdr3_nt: TGTGCCAGCAGCCCCCGGGACAGGGGGAACACCGGGGAGCTGTTTTTT
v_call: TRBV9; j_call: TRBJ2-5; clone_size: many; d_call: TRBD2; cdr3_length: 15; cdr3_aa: CASSGTGTRQETQYF; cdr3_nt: TGTGCCAGCAGCGGAACCGGGACTAGGCAAGAGACCCAGTACTTC
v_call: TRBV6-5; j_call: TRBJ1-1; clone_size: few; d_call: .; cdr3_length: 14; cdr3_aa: CASSYRRDYTEAFF; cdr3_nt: TGTGCCAGCAGTTACCGTCGGGACTACACTGAAGCTTTCTTT